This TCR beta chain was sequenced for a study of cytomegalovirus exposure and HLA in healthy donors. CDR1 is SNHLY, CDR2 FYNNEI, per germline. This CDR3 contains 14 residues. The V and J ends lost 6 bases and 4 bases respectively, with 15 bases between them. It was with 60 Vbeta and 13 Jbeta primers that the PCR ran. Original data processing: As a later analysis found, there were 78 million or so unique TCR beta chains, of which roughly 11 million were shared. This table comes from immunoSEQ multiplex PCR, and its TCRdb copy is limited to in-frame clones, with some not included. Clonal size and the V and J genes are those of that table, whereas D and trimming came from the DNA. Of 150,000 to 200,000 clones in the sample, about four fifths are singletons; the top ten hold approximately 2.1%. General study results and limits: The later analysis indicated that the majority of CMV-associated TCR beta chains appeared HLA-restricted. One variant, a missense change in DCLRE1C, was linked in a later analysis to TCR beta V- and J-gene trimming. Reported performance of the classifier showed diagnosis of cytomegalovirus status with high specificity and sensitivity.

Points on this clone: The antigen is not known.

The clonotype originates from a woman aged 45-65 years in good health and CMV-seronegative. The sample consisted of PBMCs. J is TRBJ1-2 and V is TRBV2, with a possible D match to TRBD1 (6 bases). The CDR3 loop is CASRENLQGYGYTF. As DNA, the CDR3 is TGTGCCAGCAGAGAGAACCTACAGGGCTATGGCTACACCTTC.